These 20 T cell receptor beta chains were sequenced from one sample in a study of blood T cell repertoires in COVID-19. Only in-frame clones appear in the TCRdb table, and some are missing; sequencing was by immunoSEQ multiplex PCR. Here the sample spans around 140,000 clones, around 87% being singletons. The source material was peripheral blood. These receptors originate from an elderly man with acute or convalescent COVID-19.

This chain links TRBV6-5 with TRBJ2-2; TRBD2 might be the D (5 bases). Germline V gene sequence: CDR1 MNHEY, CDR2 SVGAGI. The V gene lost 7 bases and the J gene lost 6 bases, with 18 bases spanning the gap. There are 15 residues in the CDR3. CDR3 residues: CASTVRTPGSGELFF. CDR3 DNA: TGTGCCAGCACGGTCCGGACCCCGGGGTCCGGGGAGCTGTTTTTT.

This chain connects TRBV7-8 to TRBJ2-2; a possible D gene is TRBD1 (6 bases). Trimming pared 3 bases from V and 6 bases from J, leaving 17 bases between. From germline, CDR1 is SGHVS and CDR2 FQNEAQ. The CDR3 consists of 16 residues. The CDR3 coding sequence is TGTGCCAGCAGCTTTGGGCAGGGGTTTAGGGCCGGGGAGCTGTTTTTT. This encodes CASSFGQGFRAGELFF.

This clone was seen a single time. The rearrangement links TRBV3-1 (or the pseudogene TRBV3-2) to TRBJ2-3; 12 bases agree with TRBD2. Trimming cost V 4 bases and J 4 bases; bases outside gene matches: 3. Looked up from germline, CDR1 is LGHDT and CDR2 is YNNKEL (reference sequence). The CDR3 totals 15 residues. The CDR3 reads CASSPSGGAPDTQYF. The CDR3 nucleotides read TGTGCCAGCAGCCCTAGCGGGGGGGCCCCAGATACGCAGTATTTT.

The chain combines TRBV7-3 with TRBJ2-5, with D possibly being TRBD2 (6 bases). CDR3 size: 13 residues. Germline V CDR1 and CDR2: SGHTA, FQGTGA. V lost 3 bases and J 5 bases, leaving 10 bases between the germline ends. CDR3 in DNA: TGTGCCAGCAGCTTCGGGGGAGAGGAGACCCAGTACTTC. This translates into CASSFGGEETQYF. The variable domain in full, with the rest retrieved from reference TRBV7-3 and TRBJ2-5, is GAGVSQTPSNKVTEKGKYVELRCDPISGHTALYWYRQSLGQGPEFLIYFQGTGAADDSGLPNDRFFAVRPEGSVSTLKIQRTERGDSAVYLCASSFGGEETQYFGPGTRLLVL.

The CDR3 DNA sequence: TGTGCCAGCAGCCCCCGTTTCTACGAGCAGTACTTC. Its translation: CASSPRFYEQYF. V is TRBV3-1 (or the pseudogene TRBV3-2) and J is TRBJ2-7, with D hard to call. Deletions cut 4 bases from V and 3 bases from J, with 7 bases between. From germline, CDR1 is LGHDT and CDR2 YNNKEL (reference sequence). The CDR3 runs 12 residues.

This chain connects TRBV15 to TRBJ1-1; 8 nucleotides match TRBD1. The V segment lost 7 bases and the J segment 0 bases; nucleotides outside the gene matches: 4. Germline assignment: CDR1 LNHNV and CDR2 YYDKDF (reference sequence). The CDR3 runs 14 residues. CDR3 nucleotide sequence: TGTGCCACCACGCGACAGGGGTTGAACACTGAAGCTTTCTTT. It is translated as CATTRQGLNTEAFF. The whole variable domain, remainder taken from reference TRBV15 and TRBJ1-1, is DAMVIQNPRYQVTQFGKPVTLSCSQTLNHNVMYWYQQKSSQAPKLLFHYYDKDFNNEADTPDNFQSRRPNTSFCFLDIRSPGLGDTAMYLCATTRQGLNTEAFFGQGTRLTVV.

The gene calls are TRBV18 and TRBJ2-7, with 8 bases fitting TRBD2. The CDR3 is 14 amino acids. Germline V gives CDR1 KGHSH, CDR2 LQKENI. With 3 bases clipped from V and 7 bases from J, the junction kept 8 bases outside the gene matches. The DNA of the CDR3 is TGTGCCAGCTCACCCCGAGCGGGAGTGAAAGAGCAGTACTTC. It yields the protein CASSPRAGVKEQYF.

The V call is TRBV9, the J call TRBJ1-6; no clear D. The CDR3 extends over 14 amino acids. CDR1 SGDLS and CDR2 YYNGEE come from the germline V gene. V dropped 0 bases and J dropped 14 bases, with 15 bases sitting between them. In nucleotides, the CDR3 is TGTGCCAGCAGCGTAGTAGGTTCCTCGGGGTCCCTCCACTTT. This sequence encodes CASSVVGSSGSLHF.

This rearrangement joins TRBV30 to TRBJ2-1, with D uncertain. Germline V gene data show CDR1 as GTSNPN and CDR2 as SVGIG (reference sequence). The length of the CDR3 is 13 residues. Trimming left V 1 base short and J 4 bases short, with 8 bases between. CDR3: CAWSASYYNEQFF. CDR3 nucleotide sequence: TGTGCCTGGAGTGCTTCCTATTACAATGAGCAGTTCTTC. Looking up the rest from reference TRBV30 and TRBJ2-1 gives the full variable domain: SQTIHQWPATLVQPVGSPLSLECTVEGTSNPNLYWYRQAAGRGLQLLFYSVGIGQISSEVPQNLSASRPQDRQFILSSKKLLLSDSGFYLCAWSASYYNEQFFGPGTRLTVL.

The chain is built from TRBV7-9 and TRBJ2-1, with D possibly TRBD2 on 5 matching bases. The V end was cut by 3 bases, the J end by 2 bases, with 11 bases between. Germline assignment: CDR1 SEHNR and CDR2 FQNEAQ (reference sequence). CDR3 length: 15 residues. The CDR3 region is CASSFRGVAYNEQFF. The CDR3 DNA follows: TGTGCCAGCAGCTTTCGGGGTGTCGCCTACAATGAGCAGTTCTTC.

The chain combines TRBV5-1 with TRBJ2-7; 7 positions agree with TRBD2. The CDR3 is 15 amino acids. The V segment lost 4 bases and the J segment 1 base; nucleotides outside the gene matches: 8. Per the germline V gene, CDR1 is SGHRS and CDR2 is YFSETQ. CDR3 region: CASSPRGGTSYEQYF. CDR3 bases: TGCGCCAGCAGCCCCCGGGGAGGGACGTCCTACGAGCAGTACTTC. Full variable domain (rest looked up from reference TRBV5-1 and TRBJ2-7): KAGVTQTPRYLIKTRGQQVTLSCSPISGHRSVSWYQQTPGQGLQFLFEYFSETQRNKGNFPGRFSGRQFSNSRSEMNVSTLELGDSALYLCASSPRGGTSYEQYFGPGTRLTVT.

The CDR3 here is CATGKGGDSPLHF. The CDR3 DNA is TGTGCCACGGGAAAAGGAGGAGATTCACCCCTCCACTTT. J is TRBJ1-6 and V is TRBV6-5; D ambiguous. The CDR3 is 13 residues long. V was pared by 10 bases and J by 8 bases, with 15 bases between. The V gene's germline CDR1 is MNHEY and CDR2 SVGAGI.

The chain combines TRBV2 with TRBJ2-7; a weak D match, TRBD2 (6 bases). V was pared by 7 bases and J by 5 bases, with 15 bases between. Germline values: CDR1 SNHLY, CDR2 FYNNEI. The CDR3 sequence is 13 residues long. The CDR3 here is CASTTGSVDEQYF. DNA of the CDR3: TGTGCCAGCACTACCGGGAGTGTCGACGAGCAGTACTTC.

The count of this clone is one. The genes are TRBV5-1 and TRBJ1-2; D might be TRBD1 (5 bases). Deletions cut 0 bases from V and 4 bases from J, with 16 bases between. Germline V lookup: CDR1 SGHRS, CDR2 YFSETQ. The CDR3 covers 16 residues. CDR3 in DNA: TGCGCCAGCAGCTTGGCAATATCAGGGTACGGCTATGGCTACACCTTC. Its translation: CASSLAISGYGYGYTF.

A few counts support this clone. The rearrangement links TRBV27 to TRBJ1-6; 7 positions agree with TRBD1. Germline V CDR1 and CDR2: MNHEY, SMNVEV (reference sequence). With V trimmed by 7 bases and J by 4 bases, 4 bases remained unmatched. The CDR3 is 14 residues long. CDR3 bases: TGTGCCAGCAACCAACAGGGGTATAATTCACCCCTCCACTTT. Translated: CASNQQGYNSPLHF.

In DNA, the CDR3 is TGTGCCAGCAGTCGCCCGGGGCAGGGGGCTTGGGGCTACACCTTC. Translating gives CASSRPGQGAWGYTF. The chain has TRBV28 and TRBJ1-2, with 8 bases lining up with TRBD1. Looked up from germline, CDR1 is MDHEN and CDR2 is SYDVKM. The CDR3 spans 15 residues. Unmatched junction bases numbered 13, after V lost 5 bases and J lost 8 bases.

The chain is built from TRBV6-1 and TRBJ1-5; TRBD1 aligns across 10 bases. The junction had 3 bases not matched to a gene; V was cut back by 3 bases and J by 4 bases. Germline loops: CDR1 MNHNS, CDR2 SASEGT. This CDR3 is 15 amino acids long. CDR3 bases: TGTGCCAGCAGTGATCGGGGACAGGGGAATCAGCCCCAGCATTTT. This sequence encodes CASSDRGQGNQPQHF.

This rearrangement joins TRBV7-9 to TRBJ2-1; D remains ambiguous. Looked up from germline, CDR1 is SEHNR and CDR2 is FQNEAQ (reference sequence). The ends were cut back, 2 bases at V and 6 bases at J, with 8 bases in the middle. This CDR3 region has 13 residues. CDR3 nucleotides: TGTGCCAGCAGCTTAACTTTCGGCAATGAGCAGTTCTTC. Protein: CASSLTFGNEQFF.

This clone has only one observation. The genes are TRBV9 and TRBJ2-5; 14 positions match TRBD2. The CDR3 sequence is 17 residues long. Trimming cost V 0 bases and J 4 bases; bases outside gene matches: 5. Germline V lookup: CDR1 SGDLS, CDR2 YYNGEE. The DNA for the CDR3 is TGTGCCAGCAGCGTAGGGGTGGGGACTAGCGGGAGAGAGACCCAGTACTTC. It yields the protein CASSVGVGTSGRETQYF. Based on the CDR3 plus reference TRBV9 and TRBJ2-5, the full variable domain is DSGVTQTPKHLITATGQRVTLRCSPRSGDLSVYWYQQSLDQGLQFLIQYYNGEERAKGNILERFSAQQFPDLHSELNLSSLELGDSALYFCASSVGVGTSGRETQYFGPGTRLLVL.

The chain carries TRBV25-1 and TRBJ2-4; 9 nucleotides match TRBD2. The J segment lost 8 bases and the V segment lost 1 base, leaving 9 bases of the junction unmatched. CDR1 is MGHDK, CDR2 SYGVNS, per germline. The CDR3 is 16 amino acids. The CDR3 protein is CASSESRSSGSDIQYF. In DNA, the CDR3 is TGTGCCAGCAGTGAATCGCGTAGTAGCGGGAGTGACATTCAGTACTTC. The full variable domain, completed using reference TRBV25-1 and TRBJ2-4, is EADIYQTPRYLVIGTGKKITLECSQTMGHDKMYWYQQDPGMELHLIHYSYGVNSTEKGDLSSESTVSRIRTEHFPLTLESARPSHTSQYLCASSESRSSGSDIQYFGAGTRLSVL.